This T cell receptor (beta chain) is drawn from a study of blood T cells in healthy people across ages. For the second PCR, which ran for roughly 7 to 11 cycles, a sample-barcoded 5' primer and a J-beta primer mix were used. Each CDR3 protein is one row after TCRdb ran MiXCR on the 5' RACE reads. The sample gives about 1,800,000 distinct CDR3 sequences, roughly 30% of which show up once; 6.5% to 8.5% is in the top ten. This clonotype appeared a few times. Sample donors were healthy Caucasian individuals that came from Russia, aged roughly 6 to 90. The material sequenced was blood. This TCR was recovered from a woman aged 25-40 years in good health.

In DNA form, the CDR3 reads TGCAGTGCTACGCCCCAAACGGGGACAACTAATGAAAAACTGTTTTTT. This gives the protein CSATPQTGTTNEKLFF. This chain uses TRBV20-1 with TRBJ1-4; no clear D gene. V lost 4 bases, J lost 0 bases, and 15 bases lay in between. Germline CDR1 is DFQATT and CDR2 is SNEGSKA (reference sequence). CDR3 length equals 16 residues.